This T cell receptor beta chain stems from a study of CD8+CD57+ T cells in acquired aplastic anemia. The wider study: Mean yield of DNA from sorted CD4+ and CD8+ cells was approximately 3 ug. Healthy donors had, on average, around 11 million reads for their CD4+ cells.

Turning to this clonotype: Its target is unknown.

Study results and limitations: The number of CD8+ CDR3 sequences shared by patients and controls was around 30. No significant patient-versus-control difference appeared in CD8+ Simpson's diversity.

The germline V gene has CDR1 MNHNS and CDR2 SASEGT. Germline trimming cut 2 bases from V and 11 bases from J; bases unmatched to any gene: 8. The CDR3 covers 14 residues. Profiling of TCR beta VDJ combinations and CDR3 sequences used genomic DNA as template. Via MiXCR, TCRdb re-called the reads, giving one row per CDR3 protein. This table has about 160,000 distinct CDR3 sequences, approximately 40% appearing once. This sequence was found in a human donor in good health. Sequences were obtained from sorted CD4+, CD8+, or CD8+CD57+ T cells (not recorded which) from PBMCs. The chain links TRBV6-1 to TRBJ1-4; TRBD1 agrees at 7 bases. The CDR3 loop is CASSEIRQGDKLFF. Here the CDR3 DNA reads TGTGCCAGCAGTGAAATTAGGCAGGGGGATAAACTGTTTTTT.